These 13 T cell receptor beta chains originate from one sample sequenced in a study of glioma-infiltrating T cells after dendritic cell vaccination. The protocol was immunoSEQ multiplex PCR, while the TCRdb copy is restricted to in-frame clones and leaves out a portion. The sample has roughly 100,000 clones, nearly 90% seen once. Regarding time point: after dendritic cell vaccination, including at tumor progression/relapse. This specimen was blood, taken after dendritic cell vaccination. Receptors were obtained from a human donor with glioblastoma.

This clone was detected once. The rearrangement links TRBV11-3 to TRBJ2-1, with TRBD2 matching over 12 bases. CDR1 is SGHNT and CDR2 is YENEEA in the germline V gene. CDR3 length: 15 residues. V lost 0 bases, J lost 10 bases, and 4 bases stayed unmatched. The CDR3 is CASSLDSGLAGEQFF. The CDR3 coding sequence is TGTGCCAGCAGCTTAGATTCGGGACTAGCGGGCGAGCAGTTCTTC.

This clone has a single count. This chain uses TRBV19 with TRBJ2-6; 7 bases are shared with TRBD1. Trimming took 4 bases from V and 0 from J; bases not matched to a gene: 12. This CDR3 has 19 residues. Germline CDR1 is LNHDA and CDR2 is SQIVND (reference sequence). The CDR3 here is CASSTDPRDRFSGANVLTF. The CDR3, as DNA: TGTGCCAGTAGTACTGACCCCCGGGACAGATTCTCTGGGGCCAACGTCCTGACTTTC.

In nucleotides, the CDR3 is TGTGCCAGTAGTGCCCCTGGGGGGTACGAGCAGTACTTC. It is translated as CASSAPGGYEQYF. The rearrangement uses TRBV19 and TRBJ2-7; D is possibly TRBD2 (6 bases). The CDR3 runs 13 residues. Trimming stripped 5 bases from V and 4 bases from J, with 12 bases between. Germline CDR1 is LNHDA and CDR2 is SQIVND (reference sequence).

The V gene is TRBV9, the J gene TRBJ2-3; the match to TRBD2 covers 8 bases. V lost 5 bases, J lost 6 bases, and 5 bases stayed unmatched. Germline CDR1 is SGDLS and CDR2 is YYNGEE. There are 13 residues in the CDR3. Written as DNA, the CDR3 is TGTGCCAGCAGGGCGGGGGGTTCCGATACGCAGTATTTT. As protein: CASRAGGSDTQYF.

This rearrangement joins TRBV5-1 to TRBJ1-1, with D possibly matching TRBD1 (6 bases). Germline values: CDR1 SGHRS, CDR2 YFSETQ. The CDR3 totals 15 residues. V lost 4 bases to trimming and J lost 3 bases, with 16 bases between them. The CDR3 reads CASSEYAGDHTEAFF. DNA of the CDR3: TGCGCCAGCAGCGAATACGCAGGGGATCACACTGAAGCTTTCTTT.

Regarding this clone: The junction differs from germline at one of its ends, possibly a read error. V gene TRBV6-5 combines with J gene TRBJ2-1; D uncertain. CDR3 length: 14 residues. Germline V gene data show CDR1 as MNHEY and CDR2 as SVGAGI. The CDR3 coding sequence is TGTGCCAGCAGCTACTCGAGCTCCTACAATGAGCAGTTCTTC. It translates to CASSYSSSYNEQFF.

The chain carries TRBV5-1 and TRBJ1-2, with D perhaps matching TRBD1 (5 bases). Trimming removed 4 bases from V and 8 bases from J, with 12 bases in between. CDR3 length equals 12 residues. The germline gives CDR1 SGHRS, CDR2 YFSETQ. This CDR3 is CASSQTDRGYTF. CDR3 nucleotide sequence: TGCGCCAGCAGCCAGACAGATCGAGGCTACACCTTC.

J is TRBJ1-2 and V is TRBV9; D ambiguous. From germline, CDR1 is SGDLS and CDR2 YYNGEE. V lost 3 bases, J lost 6 bases, and 12 bases lay in between. The CDR3 is 13 amino acids. CDR3 nucleotide sequence: TGTGCCAGCAGCGAGGGAGAATTTAATGGCTACACCTTC. Protein product: CASSEGEFNGYTF.

The V and J genes are TRBV30 and TRBJ2-7; a weak D match, TRBD1 (5 bases). The V gene lost 5 bases and the J gene lost 0 bases, with 5 bases spanning the gap. Germline CDR1 reads GTSNPN; CDR2 reads SVGIG (reference sequence). This CDR3 is 11 amino acids long. This CDR3 reads CAWDSSYEQYF. As DNA, the CDR3 is TGTGCCTGGGACAGCTCCTACGAGCAGTACTTC. Full variable domain (missing parts from reference TRBV30 and TRBJ2-7): SQTIHQWPATLVQPVGSPLSLECTVEGTSNPNLYWYRQAAGRGLQLLFYSVGIGQISSEVPQNLSASRPQDRQFILSSKKLLLSDSGFYLCAWDSSYEQYFGPGTRLTVT.

The rearrangement uses TRBV11-2 and TRBJ1-3, with D perhaps matching TRBD1 (5 bases). V was pared by 4 bases and J by 4 bases, with 14 bases between. The germline CDR1 and CDR2 sequences are SGHAT and FQNNGV. The length of the CDR3 is 15 residues. This CDR3 reads CASSYGGAGGNTIYF. In DNA, the CDR3 is TGTGCCAGCAGCTATGGAGGGGCCGGCGGAAACACCATATATTTT.

This sequence joins TRBV10-2 and TRBJ1-2; D remains unclear. Trimming took 4 bases from V and 5 from J, leaving 20 bases between them. Germline CDR1 reads WSHSY; CDR2 reads SAAADI. The CDR3 is 16 amino acids. CDR3 sequence: CASSVGQEGMGYGYTF. The CDR3 DNA sequence: TGCGCCAGCAGTGTCGGGCAGGAGGGAATGGGGTATGGCTACACCTTC.

The rearrangement links TRBV12-5 to TRBJ1-1, with D possibly TRBD1 on 6 matching bases. V was clipped by 4 bases and J by 6 bases, with 12 bases between them. Germline CDR1 reads LGHNT; CDR2 reads FRNRAP. This CDR3 has 13 amino acids. CDR3: CASGSGGTSEAFF. The CDR3 DNA reads as TGTGCTAGTGGTTCGGGGGGGACATCTGAAGCTTTCTTT.

The chain combines TRBV6-5 with TRBJ1-2, with D maybe TRBD1 (5 bases). Trimming left V 8 bases short and J 4 bases short, with 11 bases between. The CDR3 loop spans 12 amino acids. Germline loops: CDR1 MNHEY, CDR2 SVGAGI. The CDR3 nucleotides read TGTGCCAGCGGGACCGGGGGCTATGGCTACACCTTC. Protein sequence: CASGTGGYGYTF.